A selection of T cell receptor beta chains follows, all from one sample in a study of T cell changes during pregnancy in multiple sclerosis. Only in-frame clones appear in the TCRdb table, and some are missing; sequencing was by immunoSEQ multiplex PCR. The sample has tens of thousands of clones, roughly 93% seen once. Sequencing was performed on peripheral blood, taken in the second trimester of pregnancy. The receptor source for this set is a female donor with multiple sclerosis, enrolled in a pregnancy study. CDR3s include the opening cysteine and the closing phenylalanine or tryptophan. D genes are given only for firm matches. Expanded clones get a size class; other rows say once, few or many, or leave the size out.

v_call: TRBV28; j_call: TRBJ2-5; clone_size: -; d_call: -; cdr3_aa: CASSENGSPQQETQYF; cdr3_nt: TGTGCCAGCAGTGAAAACGGGAGTCCCCAACAAGAGACCCAGTACTTC
v_call: TRBV7-3; j_call: TRBJ2-1; clone_size: -; d_call: -; cdr3_aa: CASSPEVYNEQFF; cdr3_nt: TGTGCCAGCAGCCCCGAGGTCTACAATGAGCAGTTCTTC
v_call: TRBV7-9; j_call: TRBJ2-2; clone_size: -; d_call: -; cdr3_aa: CASSLDSGTGELFF; cdr3_nt: TGTGCCAGCAGCTTAGATTCAGGGACCGGGGAGCTGTTTTTT
v_call: TRBV11-3; j_call: TRBJ2-3; clone_size: -; d_call: TRBD2; cdr3_aa: CASSLGSSGSTDTQYF; cdr3_nt: TGTGCCAGCAGCTTAGGCTCTAGCGGTAGCACAGATACGCAGTATTTT
v_call: TRBV10-3; j_call: TRBJ1-1; clone_size: once; d_call: -; cdr3_aa: CAISESQDLNTEAFF; cdr3_nt: TGTGCCATCAGTGAGTCCCAGGATCTGAACACTGAAGCTTTCTTT
v_call: TRBV5-4; j_call: TRBJ2-2; clone_size: once; d_call: TRBD1; cdr3_aa: CASSLKQGAVGELFF; cdr3_nt: TGTGCCAGCAGCTTGAAGCAGGGGGCCGTCGGGGAGCTGTTTTTT
v_call: TRBV7-3; j_call: TRBJ2-3; clone_size: -; d_call: -; cdr3_aa: CASSLLGQGASTDTQYF; cdr3_nt: TGTGCCAGCAGCTTATTAGGGCAGGGCGCTAGCACAGATACGCAGTATTTT
v_call: TRBV6-5; j_call: TRBJ1-5; clone_size: -; d_call: -; cdr3_aa: CASSPTGINQPQHF; cdr3_nt: TGTGCCAGCAGTCCTACAGGGATTAATCAGCCCCAGCATTTT
v_call: TRBV7-9; j_call: TRBJ2-7; clone_size: -; d_call: TRBD2; cdr3_aa: CASSSDRRGRANNEQYF; cdr3_nt: TGTGCCAGCAGCTCCGACAGGCGCGGGAGGGCCAACAACGAGCAGTACTTC
v_call: TRBV10-3; j_call: TRBJ2-3; clone_size: -; d_call: TRBD2; cdr3_aa: CATDREAGRTDTQYF; cdr3_nt: TGTGCCACCGATCGCGAAGCGGGGCGCACAGATACGCAGTATTTT
v_call: TRBV4-2; j_call: TRBJ1-5; clone_size: -; d_call: TRBD1; cdr3_aa: CASSVPGTGGGRNQPQHF; cdr3_nt: TGTGCCAGCAGCGTTCCCGGGACAGGGGGCGGGCGCAATCAGCCCCAGCATTTT
v_call: TRBV10-3; j_call: TRBJ1-2; clone_size: -; d_call: -; cdr3_aa: CAISESKGVNYGYTF; cdr3_nt: TGTGCCATCAGTGAGTCGAAGGGAGTAAACTATGGCTACACCTTC
v_call: TRBV7-9; j_call: TRBJ2-3; clone_size: -; d_call: -; cdr3_aa: CASSLASTDTQYF; cdr3_nt: TGTGCCAGCAGCCTCGCTAGTACAGATACGCAGTATTTT
v_call: TRBV7-9; j_call: TRBJ1-3; clone_size: -; d_call: TRBD1; cdr3_aa: CASNRQGAGNTIYF; cdr3_nt: TGTGCCAGCAATAGACAGGGTGCTGGAAACACCATATATTTT
v_call: TRBV4-2; j_call: TRBJ2-3; clone_size: -; d_call: -; cdr3_aa: CASSQPSSTDTQYF; cdr3_nt: TGTGCCAGCAGCCAACCGTCGAGCACAGATACGCAGTATTTT
v_call: TRBV14; j_call: TRBJ2-3; clone_size: -; d_call: TRBD1; cdr3_aa: CASSHPRDRGTDTQYF; cdr3_nt: TGTGCCAGCAGCCACCCGCGGGACAGGGGCACAGATACGCAGTATTTT
v_call: TRBV6-6; j_call: TRBJ1-2; clone_size: -; d_call: TRBD1; cdr3_aa: CASSTDRGLNGYTF; cdr3_nt: TGTGCCAGCAGCACGGACAGGGGGCTGAATGGCTACACCTTC
v_call: TRBV5-1; j_call: TRBJ2-3; clone_size: -; d_call: -; cdr3_aa: CASSPTDTSGNTQYF; cdr3_nt: TGCGCCAGCAGCCCTACGGATACTAGTGGAAATACGCAGTATTTT
v_call: TRBV19; j_call: TRBJ2-4; clone_size: -; d_call: TRBD1; cdr3_aa: CASSRTGREDIQYF; cdr3_nt: TGTGCCAGTAGTCGGACAGGGCGAGAGGACATTCAGTACTTC
v_call: TRBV5-1; j_call: TRBJ2-5; clone_size: -; d_call: -; cdr3_aa: CASSPTGGAETQYF; cdr3_nt: TGCGCCAGCAGCCCTACAGGGGGGGCGGAGACCCAGTACTTC
v_call: TRBV4-1; j_call: TRBJ2-1; clone_size: -; d_call: TRBD2; cdr3_aa: CASSQVEREGVQFF; cdr3_nt: TGCGCCAGCAGCCAAGTGGAGCGGGAGGGGGTGCAGTTCTTC
v_call: TRBV19; j_call: TRBJ1-2; clone_size: -; d_call: -; cdr3_aa: CASQDYYGYTF; cdr3_nt: TGTGCCAGCCAGGACTACTATGGCTACACCTTC
v_call: TRBV5-6; j_call: TRBJ2-1; clone_size: -; d_call: -; cdr3_aa: CASSLIGSSYNEQFF; cdr3_nt: TGTGCCAGCAGCTTGATTGGCAGCTCCTACAATGAGCAGTTCTTC
v_call: TRBV5-1; j_call: TRBJ2-1; clone_size: -; d_call: TRBD1; cdr3_aa: CASRPDRGTSNEQFF; cdr3_nt: TGCGCCAGCAGGCCGGACAGGGGTACGAGCAATGAGCAGTTCTTC
v_call: TRBV11-2; j_call: TRBJ1-1; clone_size: -; d_call: -; cdr3_aa: CASSLVFMNTEAFF; cdr3_nt: TGTGCCAGCAGCTTAGTTTTTATGAACACTGAAGCTTTCTTT
v_call: TRBV5-1; j_call: TRBJ2-1; clone_size: once; d_call: -; cdr3_aa: CASSTGGENEQFF; cdr3_nt: TGCGCCAGCAGCACAGGAGGGGAGAATGAGCAGTTCTTC
v_call: TRBV6-5; j_call: TRBJ1-1; clone_size: -; d_call: TRBD1; cdr3_aa: CASLRGWDTEAFF; cdr3_nt: TGTGCCAGCCTCAGGGGGTGGGACACTGAAGCTTTCTTT
v_call: TRBV6-1; j_call: TRBJ1-2; clone_size: -; d_call: -; cdr3_aa: CASSEAREGGYTF; cdr3_nt: TGTGCCAGCAGTGAAGCGCGCGAGGGCGGCTACACCTTC
v_call: TRBV4-2; j_call: TRBJ2-2; clone_size: -; d_call: TRBD2; cdr3_aa: CASSLLREVWDGELFF; cdr3_nt: TGTGCCAGCAGCCTCCTGCGGGAGGTGTGGGACGGGGAGCTGTTTTTT
v_call: TRBV14; j_call: TRBJ2-7; clone_size: -; d_call: TRBD1; cdr3_aa: CASSQVMVTGGGEQYF; cdr3_nt: TGTGCCAGCAGCCAAGTTATGGTGACAGGGGGCGGCGAGCAGTACTTC
v_call: TRBV21-1; j_call: TRBJ2-7; clone_size: -; d_call: -; cdr3_aa: CASSKGVREGPNSYEQYF; cdr3_nt: TGTGCCAGCAGCAAAGGGGTACGGGAGGGCCCGAACTCCTACGAGCAGTACTTC
v_call: TRBV11-2; j_call: TRBJ1-3; clone_size: -; d_call: -; cdr3_aa: CASSASGPGNTIYF; cdr3_nt: TGTGCCAGCAGCGCGTCAGGGCCTGGAAACACCATATATTTT
v_call: TRBV4-1; j_call: TRBJ2-5; clone_size: -; d_call: TRBD2; cdr3_aa: CASSQERLAGERSQETQYF; cdr3_nt: TGCGCCAGCAGCCAAGAAAGACTAGCGGGAGAGAGAAGCCAAGAGACCCAGTACTTC
v_call: TRBV5-6; j_call: TRBJ2-7; clone_size: -; d_call: TRBD1; cdr3_aa: CASSPPGQGSYEQYF; cdr3_nt: TGTGCCAGCAGCCCCCCGGGACAGGGCTCCTACGAGCAGTACTTC
v_call: TRBV6-4; j_call: TRBJ2-1; clone_size: few; d_call: TRBD2; cdr3_aa: CASSDTGTSGVNEQFF; cdr3_nt: TGTGCCAGCAGTGACACCGGGACTAGCGGGGTCAATGAGCAGTTCTTC